This TCR beta chain was profiled in a study of T-cell memory formation after mild COVID-19. Points from the study as a whole: Confirmation of SARS-CoV-2 specificity was lacking for second-wave clones peaking day 37. For contracting clones, CD4+ ones sat mainly in CM and EM, CD8+ in EMRA. The appearance of some responding clones in pre-infection memory suggested that cross-reactive memory joined.

Per germline, CDR1 KGHDR and CDR2 SFDVKD. The CDR3 spans 15 residues. J gave up 2 bases and V 3 bases, and 4 bases lay outside the gene matches. TCR alpha and TCR beta cDNA libraries with sample barcodes and UMIs came from 5'RACE using constant-segment primers. TCRdb re-analysed the 5' RACE reads in MiXCR, keeping a single row per CDR3 protein. The sample consists of hundreds of thousands of distinct CDR3 sequences, 25% to 30% of them appearing once. Concerning this clonotype: Its antigen is not known.

The material sequenced was PBMCs or a T cell subset sorted from them (not recorded which). The chain links TRBV24-1 to TRBJ2-7; 9 positions match TRBD2. This receptor was taken from an adult woman who had mild COVID-19 (a few samples of this study predate the infection). Cell type and time point are not known. As DNA, the CDR3 is TGTGCCACCAGTGATGATAGCGGGAGTCCCTACGAGCAGTACTTC. Protein sequence: CATSDDSGSPYEQYF.